This T cell receptor beta chain derives from a study of T cell responses to AZD1222 COVID-19 vaccine. The CDR3 totals 16 residues. Germline-derived CDR1 and CDR2 are SEHNR and FQNEAQ (reference sequence). V shed 2 bases and J shed 1 base, with 9 bases lying between them. About this clone itself: The antigen is unknown.

Study-wide results and caveats: CD4 TCRs linked to vaccination spanned spike, dominating at 160-218 and 743-854. Among the donors, most were white British and more were female, and clonal diversity was possibly underestimated. At baseline, just 5 or 6 AZD1222 recipients tested seropositive.

Assay used: immunoSEQ multiplex PCR; TCRdb lists only in-frame clones, some missing. Among about 180,000 clones listed, around 88% were seen once. The specimen comprised peripheral blood, sampled on day 0 of AZD1222 vaccination. The chain links TRBV7-9 to TRBJ2-6, with D possibly being TRBD1 (5 bases). The sequence derives from an adult in good health. The CDR3 is CASSLQGRSGANVLTF. The CDR3 DNA reads TGTGCCAGCAGCTTACAGGGAAGGTCTGGGGCCAACGTCCTGACTTTC.